The 15 T cell receptor beta chains listed next were all sequenced from one sample in a study of control samples from healthy donors and cancer patients. Sequencing used immunoSEQ multiplex PCR; TCRdb keeps in-frame clones, though not all of them. The repertoire holds roughly 150,000 clones, with around nine tenths as singletons. The source material was blood. These receptors were collected from a man between 18 and 35 years old in good health.

The V gene is TRBV18, the J gene TRBJ1-2; D remains unclear. Trimming cost V 2 bases and J 0 bases, with 7 bases left between them. The CDR3 contains 14 residues. Per the germline V gene, CDR1 is KGHSH and CDR2 is LQKENI. The CDR3 DNA sequence: TGTGCCAGCTCACCAGCACAGACTAACTATGGCTACACCTTC. Translating gives CASSPAQTNYGYTF. The variable domain in full, with the rest retrieved from reference TRBV18 and TRBJ1-2, is NAGVMQNPRHLVRRRGQEARLRCSPMKGHSHVYWYRQLPEEGLKFMVYLQKENIIDESGMPKERFSAEFPKEGPSILRIQQVVRGDSAAYFCASSPAQTNYGYTFGSGTRLTVV.

This chain uses TRBV11-2 with TRBJ1-5; possible D gene TRBD1, 6 bases. The V and J ends lost 1 base and 11 bases respectively, with 18 bases between them. The germline gives CDR1 SGHAT, CDR2 FQNNGV. The CDR3 runs 15 residues. CDR3 in amino acids: CASSLGSGAQGTQHF. CDR3 coding DNA: TGTGCCAGCAGCTTAGGGTCGGGGGCCCAGGGGACCCAGCATTTT.

The V call is TRBV3-1 (or the pseudogene TRBV3-2), the J call TRBJ2-7; TRBD2 agrees at 7 bases. Germline V gene lookup returns CDR1 LGHDT and CDR2 YNNKEL (reference sequence). The J segment lost 0 bases and the V segment lost 0 bases, leaving 5 bases of the junction unmatched. The CDR3 sequence is 16 residues long. CDR3 coding DNA: TGTGCCAGCAGCCAAGAGACTAGCCATCGCTCCTACGAGCAGTACTTC. Its protein is CASSQETSHRSYEQYF.

The V call is TRBV4-2, the J call TRBJ2-2, with 8 bases fitting TRBD2. The ends lost 1 base at V and 4 bases at J; junction bases unmatched: 2. Germline V gene sequence: CDR1 LGHNA, CDR2 YNFKEQ. The CDR3 has 15 residues. CDR3 protein: CASSQAGGGTGELFF. The CDR3 DNA reads as TGTGCCAGCAGCCAAGCCGGGGGGGGCACCGGGGAGCTGTTTTTT.

This clone showed up just once. This chain links TRBV24-1 with TRBJ2-1; D is possibly TRBD1 or TRBD2 (5 bases each). Trimming left V 3 bases short and J 4 bases short, with 12 bases between. This CDR3 is 15 amino acids long. CDR1 and CDR2 (germline): KGHDR, SFDVKD. This chain's CDR3 is CATSDTGPSYNEQFF. The CDR3 nucleotides read TGTGCCACCAGTGATACGGGACCGTCGTACAATGAGCAGTTCTTC.

The J gene is TRBJ1-2, the V gene TRBV25-1; a weak D match, TRBD1 (5 bases). CDR3 size: 14 residues. V was clipped by 4 bases and J by 4 bases, with 13 bases between them. The germline V gene has CDR1 MGHDK and CDR2 SYGVNS. CDR3: CASSGDPRTYGYTF. The CDR3, as DNA: TGTGCCAGCAGTGGGGACCCACGCACCTATGGCTACACCTTC.

The rearrangement uses TRBV29-1 and TRBJ2-5, with TRBD1 matching over 9 bases. The length of the CDR3 is 13 residues. Looked up from germline, CDR1 is SQVTM and CDR2 is ANQGSEA. The trim removed 8 bases at V and 4 bases at J, leaving 8 bases unmatched. CDR3 amino acids: CSSDNRGRETQYF. In nucleotides, the CDR3 is TGCAGCTCTGATAACAGGGGGCGAGAGACCCAGTACTTC.

The chain couples TRBV7-2 to TRBJ1-2, with 7 bases fitting TRBD1. The V segment lost 4 bases and the J segment 1 base; nucleotides outside the gene matches: 0. Germline loops: CDR1 SGHTA, CDR2 FQGNSA. CDR3 length: 13 residues. The CDR3 region has the DNA TGTGCCAGCAGCTGGGACAGTAACTATGGCTACACCTTC. It encodes CASSWDSNYGYTF.

This chain connects TRBV5-1 to TRBJ2-5, with a weak D call TRBD2 (6 bases). The germline CDR1 and CDR2 sequences are SGHRS and YFSETQ. This CDR3 region has 15 residues. The V and J ends lost 1 base and 2 bases respectively, with 12 bases between them. The CDR3 spells CASSLSPGGQETQYF. The CDR3, as DNA: TGCGCCAGCAGCTTGTCGCCAGGAGGGCAAGAGACCCAGTACTTC.

This clone was detected once. The gene calls are TRBV19 and TRBJ2-3; D uncertain. The V end lost 5 bases, the J end lost 0 bases, and 9 bases lay between the germline ends. CDR3 length equals 14 residues. Germline CDR1 reads LNHDA; CDR2 reads SQIVND (reference sequence). The CDR3 DNA follows: TGTGCCAGTAGTCCCCGAAGTAGCACAGATACGCAGTATTTT. Translated, it gives CASSPRSSTDTQYF.

As for this clone: At one end the junction does not follow the germline gene, possibly because of a read error. The rearrangement uses TRBV6-2 or TRBV6-3 and TRBJ1-4; TRBD1 matches at 7 bases. The CDR3 consists of 12 residues. Germline-derived CDR1 and CDR2 are MNHEY and SVGEGT. The DNA of the CDR3 is TGTGCCAGCAGCCCGAACCGGGACAGCAAGCTTTTT. The encoded protein is CASSPNRDSKLF.

The chain is built from TRBV28 and TRBJ1-1, with TRBD1 matching 8 bases. The CDR3 runs 17 residues. CDR1 is MDHEN and CDR2 is SYDVKM in the germline V gene. The V gene end was trimmed by 2 bases and the J gene end by 3 bases; junction bases not matched to a gene: 11. CDR3 nucleotides: TGTGCCAGCAGTTTACGGCGCAGGGGGCGACGGGACACTGAAGCTTTCTTT. It is translated as CASSLRRRGRRDTEAFF.

CDR3 protein: CASSISGGREQETQYF. The CDR3 region has the DNA TGTGCCAGCAGCATTAGCGGGGGGCGAGAACAAGAGACCCAGTACTTC. The chain is built from TRBV7-2 and TRBJ2-5, with 10 bases identical to TRBD2. CDR3 size: 16 residues. The germline V gene has CDR1 SGHTA and CDR2 FQGNSA. V gave up 5 bases and J gave up 2 bases; unmatched junction bases: 8.

The chain employs TRBV7-3 and TRBJ2-2; no definite D call. Deletions cut 1 base from V and 3 bases from J, with 0 bases between. The V gene's germline CDR1 is SGHTA and CDR2 FQGTGA. CDR3 length equals 12 residues. Written as DNA, the CDR3 is TGTGCCAGCAGCTTAAACACCGGGGAGCTGTTTTTT. This translates into CASSLNTGELFF.

This chain connects TRBV13 to TRBJ2-1, with 8 bases fitting TRBD1. Germline lookup yields CDR1 PRHDT and CDR2 FYEKMQ (reference sequence). There are 15 residues in the CDR3. The junction had 7 bases not matched to a gene; V was cut back by 5 bases and J by 4 bases. CDR3 sequence (DNA): TGTGCCAGCAGCCTTGGACAGGGCCCATACAATGAGCAGTTCTTC. It yields the protein CASSLGQGPYNEQFF.